Presented here are 10 T cell receptor beta chains from one specimen sequenced in a study of T cells in Graves' hyperthyroidism and ophthalmopathy. Amplification of TCR beta CDR3 regions used RNA as the template. The TCR CDR3 first-round RT-PCR relied on the HTBI primer set. One entry per CDR3 protein, called by TCRdb with MiXCR from the multiplex PCR reads. The sample yields approximately 430,000 distinct CDR3 sequences, approximately 14% seen once. Sequences were obtained from blood. The receptor source for this set is a young woman with Graves' hyperthyroidism.

The CDR3 sequence: CASSTFENTGELFF. CDR3 DNA: TGCGCCAGCAGCACCTTCGAGAACACCGGGGAGCTGTTTTTT. This chain links TRBV5-1 with TRBJ2-2; no clear D. The CDR3 has 14 amino acids. V was shortened by 4 bases and J by 1 base, with 8 bases between the two germline ends. From germline, CDR1 is SGHRS and CDR2 YFSETQ.

This clonotype has at least ten counts. The chain carries TRBV6-1 and TRBJ1-2; D call uncertain. Germline CDR1 MNHNS, CDR2 SASEGT. Trimming cost V 5 bases and J 5 bases, with 9 bases left between them. This CDR3 is built from 12 residues. This CDR3 is CASSRPGYGYTF. CDR3 nucleotide sequence: TGTGCCAGCAGTCGTCCGGGTTATGGCTACACCTTC.

This clonotype was seen ten or more times. The V call is TRBV2, the J call TRBJ2-7; D tentatively fits TRBD1 or TRBD2 (5 bases each). There are 17 residues in the CDR3. Germline CDR1 reads SNHLY; CDR2 reads FYNNEI. V lost 1 base and J 7 bases, leaving 23 bases between the germline ends. The CDR3 nucleotides read TGTGCCAGCAGTGAAGTGGGACGGTTTTGGGCGATTTATGAGCAGTACTTC. It codes for CASSEVGRFWAIYEQYF. Combining the CDR3 with reference TRBV2 and TRBJ2-7 gives the whole variable domain EPEVTQTPSHQVTQMGQEVILRCVPISNHLYFYWYRQILGQKVEFLVSFYNNEISEKSEIFDDQFSVERPDGSNFTLKIRSTKLEDSAMYFCASSEVGRFWAIYEQYFGPGTRLTVT.

This clonotype was seen ten or more times. The rearrangement links TRBV7-2 to TRBJ2-5, with 8 positions matching TRBD2. Germline CDR1 is SGHTA and CDR2 is FQGNSA. V was pared by 1 base and J by 5 bases, with 12 bases of the junction left unmatched. This CDR3 has 17 amino acids. The CDR3 spells CASSLGFSRGARETQYF. CDR3 coding DNA: TGTGCCAGCAGCTTAGGTTTTTCGCGGGGGGCGCGGGAGACCCAGTACTTC.

In its sample, this clonotype was seen many times. The V and J genes are TRBV24-1 and TRBJ2-3; TRBD1 agrees at 10 bases. Germline V CDR1 and CDR2: KGHDR, SFDVKD. With V trimmed by 3 bases and J by 4 bases, 3 bases remained unmatched. There are 15 residues in the CDR3. This CDR3 reads CATSDPGTGADTQYF. CDR3 in DNA: TGTGCCACCAGTGATCCCGGGACAGGGGCAGATACGCAGTATTTT.

This clonotype was counted a few times. This chain joins TRBV29-1 and TRBJ2-3, with D uncertain. Trimming took off 2 bases at V and 8 bases at J, with 8 bases between the two ends. The CDR3 covers 11 residues. Germline assignment: CDR1 SQVTM and CDR2 ANQGSEA. The CDR3 reads CSVEYSGTQYF. The CDR3, as DNA: TGCAGCGTTGAATATTCCGGTACGCAGTATTTT.

The sample holds many counts of this clonotype. The chain combines TRBV5-4 with TRBJ2-1; D may correspond to TRBD1 or TRBD2 (6 bases each). V lost 6 bases and J lost 4, with 23 bases in between. This CDR3 spans 17 amino acids. Germline values: CDR1 SGHNT, CDR2 YYREEE (reference sequence). This CDR3 is CASTSNGGPRGYNEQFF. DNA for the CDR3: TGTGCCAGCACCTCGAACGGGGGCCCTCGAGGATACAATGAGCAGTTCTTC.

This clonotype was counted ten times or more. This chain connects TRBV20-1 to TRBJ2-1; TRBD1 is a possible D gene (6 bases). Germline CDR1 is DFQATT and CDR2 is SNEGSKA (reference sequence). This CDR3 contains 15 residues. V shed 0 bases and J shed 10 bases, with 19 bases lying between them. DNA for the CDR3: TGCAGTGCTAGAGACCTGATGGCAGGGGATGAAGAGCAGTTCTTC. It encodes CSARDLMAGDEEQFF.

This clonotype was seen at least ten times. This sequence joins TRBV9 and TRBJ2-3; the match to TRBD2 covers 7 bases. Trimming removed 3 bases from V and 0 bases from J; junction bases left unmatched: 1. The length of the CDR3 is 14 residues. From germline, CDR1 is SGDLS and CDR2 YYNGEE. The CDR3 bases are TGTGCCAGCAGCGAAGCGGGAAGCACAGATACGCAGTATTTT. Protein sequence: CASSEAGSTDTQYF.

This clonotype was counted only a few times. The chain carries TRBV6-1 and TRBJ2-5, with 7 bases that match TRBD1. J gave up 5 bases and V 4 bases, and 13 bases lay outside the gene matches. The germline gives CDR1 MNHNS, CDR2 SASEGT. This CDR3 comprises 16 residues. In DNA, the CDR3 is TGTGCCAGCAGTGCTCTAACAGGGGTCGTTTCGGAGACCCAGTACTTC. Encoded protein: CASSALTGVVSETQYF.